The 8 T cell receptor beta chains presented below share a single source sample, sequenced in a study of blood T cells in healthy people across ages. The use of a sample-barcoded 5' primer and a J-beta primer mix characterized a second PCR of about 7 to 12 cycles. TCRdb reprocessed the 5' RACE reads via MiXCR and lists one record per CDR3 protein. Of fewer than 900,000 distinct CDR3 sequences listed, roughly 47% are singletons. Sequencing was performed on blood. The origin of the receptors is a woman in her sixties or seventies in good health.

The chain uses TRBV2 and TRBJ1-1; 8 bases map to TRBD1. The CDR3 is made up of 14 amino acids. Trimming took 7 bases from V and 5 from J; bases not matched to a gene: 9. Looked up from germline, CDR1 is SNHLY and CDR2 is FYNNEI. The CDR3 region has the DNA TGTGCCAGCAAAGAGGACAGGGTACGAACTGAAGCTTTCTTT. Translation gives CASKEDRVRTEAFF.

The chain recombines TRBV3-1 with TRBJ2-1; TRBD2 might be the D (5 bases). Germline values: CDR1 LGHDT, CDR2 YNNKEL (reference sequence). V shed 1 base and J shed 0 bases, with 7 bases lying between them. This CDR3 region has 15 residues. CDR3 loop: CASSQGEISYNEQFF. The CDR3 DNA follows: TGTGCCAGCAGCCAAGGGGAGATCTCCTACAATGAGCAGTTCTTC.

The chain couples TRBV5-1 to TRBJ2-6, with TRBD2 matching over 7 bases. With V trimmed by 1 base and J by 4 bases, 5 bases remained unmatched. This CDR3 is built from 16 residues. The germline CDR1 and CDR2 sequences are SGHRS and YFSETQ. CDR3 sequence reads: CASSLSGTQGANVLTF. The DNA for the CDR3 is TGCGCCAGCAGCTTGAGCGGGACTCAGGGGGCCAACGTCCTGACTTTC.

The chain links TRBV7-9 to TRBJ2-3; tentatively, D is TRBD2 (6 bases). Germline V lookup: CDR1 SEHNR, CDR2 FQNEAQ (reference sequence). This CDR3 region has 15 residues. V shed 5 bases and J shed 0 bases, with 12 bases lying between them. The CDR3 loop is CASSQRSGSTDTQYF. The CDR3 DNA reads TGTGCCAGCAGCCAGCGGAGCGGGAGCACAGATACGCAGTATTTT.

The rearrangement uses TRBV12-3 or TRBV12-4 and TRBJ2-1; the match to TRBD2 covers 7 bases. The DNA matches TRBJ2-7 better at its end, which makes the J call doubtful. The CDR3 loop spans 14 amino acids. Written as DNA, the CDR3 is TGTGCCAGTAGGCCGGGACTACAAGCCCACGAGCAGTACTTC. Translating it yields CASRPGLQAHEQYF.

On this clonotype: One base away lies a much larger clone, so this may be a sequencing read error. The chain carries TRBV29-1 and TRBJ2-1; D is ambiguous. The CDR3 has 12 residues. Germline V lookup: CDR1 SQVTM, CDR2 ANQGSEA. V was shortened by 6 bases and J by 13 bases, with 19 bases between the two germline ends. The CDR3 region has the DNA TGCAGCGTGGCACAGAACCAAGAGACCCAGTTCTTC. This gives the protein CSVAQNQETQFF.

In the case of this clonotype: The junction does not match germline at one end; this may be a read error. V usage is TRBV20-1 and J usage is TRBJ1-1, with D possibly matching TRBD1 (6 bases). This CDR3 spans 12 amino acids. Germline values: CDR1 DFQATT, CDR2 SNEGSKA (reference sequence). DNA of the CDR3: TGCGGTGCTCCGCGCAGGGGCACTGAAGCTTTCTTT. This codes for CGAPRRGTEAFF.

This clonotype was counted a few times. J is TRBJ2-5 and V is TRBV7-9; D remains unclear. Looked up from germline, CDR1 is SEHNR and CDR2 is FQNEAQ (reference sequence). The CDR3 spans 14 residues. The germline V and J ends were trimmed by 1 base and 2 bases, with 8 bases remaining between them. As DNA, the CDR3 is TGTGCCAGCAGCTTAGTTCCTACACAAGAGACCCAGTACTTC. It codes for CASSLVPTQETQYF.